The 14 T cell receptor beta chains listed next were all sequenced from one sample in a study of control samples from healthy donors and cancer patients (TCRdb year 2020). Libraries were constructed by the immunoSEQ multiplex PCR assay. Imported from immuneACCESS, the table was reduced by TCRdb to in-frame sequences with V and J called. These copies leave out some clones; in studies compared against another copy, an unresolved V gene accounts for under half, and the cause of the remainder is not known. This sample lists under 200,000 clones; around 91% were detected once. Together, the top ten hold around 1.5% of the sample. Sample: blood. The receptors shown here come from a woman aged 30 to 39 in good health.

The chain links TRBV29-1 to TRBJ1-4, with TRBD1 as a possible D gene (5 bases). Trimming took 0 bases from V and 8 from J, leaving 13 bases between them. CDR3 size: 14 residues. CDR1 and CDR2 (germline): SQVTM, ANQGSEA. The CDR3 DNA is TGCAGCGTTGAAGATCGGGAGCAGGGAGAAAAACTGTTTTTT. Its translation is CSVEDREQGEKLFF.

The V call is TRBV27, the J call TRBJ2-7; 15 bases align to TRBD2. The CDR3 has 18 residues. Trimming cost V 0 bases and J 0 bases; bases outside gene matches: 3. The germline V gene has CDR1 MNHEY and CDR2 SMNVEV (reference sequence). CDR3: CASSLSGTSGRFSYEQYF. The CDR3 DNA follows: TGTGCCAGCAGTTTATCGGGGACTAGCGGGAGGTTCTCCTACGAGCAGTACTTC.

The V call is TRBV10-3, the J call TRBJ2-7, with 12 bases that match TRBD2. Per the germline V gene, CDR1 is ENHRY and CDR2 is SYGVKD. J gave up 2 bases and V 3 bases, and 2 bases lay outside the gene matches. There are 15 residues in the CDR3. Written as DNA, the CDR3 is TGTGCCATCAGTGATGGACTAGCGGGACCCTACGAGCAGTACTTC. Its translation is CAISDGLAGPYEQYF.

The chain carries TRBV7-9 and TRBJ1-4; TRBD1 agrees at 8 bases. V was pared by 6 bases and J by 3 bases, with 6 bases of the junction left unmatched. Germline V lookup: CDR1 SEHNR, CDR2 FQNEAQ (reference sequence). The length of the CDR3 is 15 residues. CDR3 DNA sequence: TGTGCCAGCAGACCAACAGGGGGATCTAATGAAAAACTGTTTTTT. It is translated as CASRPTGGSNEKLFF.

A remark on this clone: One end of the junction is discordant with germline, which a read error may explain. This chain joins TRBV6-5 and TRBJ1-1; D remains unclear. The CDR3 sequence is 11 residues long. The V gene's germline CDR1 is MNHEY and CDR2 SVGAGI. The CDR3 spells CASSINIEAFF. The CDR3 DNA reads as TGTGCCAGCAGTATCAACATTGAAGCTTTCTTT.

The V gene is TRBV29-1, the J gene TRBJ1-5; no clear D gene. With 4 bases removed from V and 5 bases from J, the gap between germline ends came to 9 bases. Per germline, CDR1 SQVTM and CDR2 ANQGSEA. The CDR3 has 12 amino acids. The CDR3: CSVGQRDQPQHF. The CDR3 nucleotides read TGCAGCGTTGGACAAAGGGATCAGCCCCAGCATTTT.

As DNA, the CDR3 is TGTGCCAGCAGTTTAGAAGGGGCAAGTCAGCCCCAGCATTTT. Translating gives CASSLEGASQPQHF. V is TRBV6-2 or TRBV6-3 and J is TRBJ1-5; weak D call: TRBD1 (5 bases). The V end was cut by 4 bases, the J end by 6 bases, with 13 bases between. The CDR3 has 14 amino acids. Germline V CDR1 and CDR2: MNHEY, SVGEGT.

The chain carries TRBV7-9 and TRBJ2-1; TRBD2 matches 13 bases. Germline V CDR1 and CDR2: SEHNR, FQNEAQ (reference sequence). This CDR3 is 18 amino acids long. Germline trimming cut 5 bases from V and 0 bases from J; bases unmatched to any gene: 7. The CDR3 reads CASSGPGTSGVSYNEQFF. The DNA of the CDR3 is TGTGCCAGCAGCGGACCCGGGACTAGCGGGGTCTCCTACAATGAGCAGTTCTTC.

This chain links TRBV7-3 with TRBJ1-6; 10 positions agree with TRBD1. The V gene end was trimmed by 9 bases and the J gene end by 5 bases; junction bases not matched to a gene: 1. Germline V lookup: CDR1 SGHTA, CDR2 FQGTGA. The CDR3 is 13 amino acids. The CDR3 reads CARGTGDNSPLHF. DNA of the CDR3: TGTGCCAGGGGGACAGGGGATAATTCACCCCTCCACTTT.

The CDR3 loop reads CASRRDRDTEAFF. The CDR3 nucleotides read TGCGCCAGCAGACGCGACAGGGACACTGAAGCTTTCTTT. The gene calls are TRBV5-1 and TRBJ1-1, with TRBD1 identical over 7 bases. The CDR3 runs 13 residues. V dropped 5 bases and J dropped 3; count of bases not matched to a gene: 4. Looked up from germline, CDR1 is SGHRS and CDR2 is YFSETQ.

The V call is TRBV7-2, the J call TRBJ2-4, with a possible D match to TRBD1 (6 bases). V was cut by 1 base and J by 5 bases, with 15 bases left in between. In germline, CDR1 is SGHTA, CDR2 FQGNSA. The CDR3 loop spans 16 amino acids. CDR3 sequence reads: CASSLGVGRGQNIQYF. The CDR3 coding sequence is TGTGCCAGCAGCTTAGGGGTGGGCAGGGGCCAAAACATTCAGTACTTC.

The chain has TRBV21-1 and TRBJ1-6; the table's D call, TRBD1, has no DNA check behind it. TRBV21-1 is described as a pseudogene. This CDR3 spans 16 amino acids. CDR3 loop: CASSKNSDRVDSPLHF. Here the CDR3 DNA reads TGTGCCAGCAGCAAAAACTCTGACAGGGTGGATTCACCCCTCCACTTT.

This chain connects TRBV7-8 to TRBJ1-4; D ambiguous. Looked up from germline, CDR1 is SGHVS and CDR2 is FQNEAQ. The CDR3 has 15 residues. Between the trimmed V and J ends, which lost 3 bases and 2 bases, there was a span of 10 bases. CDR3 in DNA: TGTGCCAGCAGCTTTAATGTCGGTACTAATGAAAAACTGTTTTTT. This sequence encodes CASSFNVGTNEKLFF.

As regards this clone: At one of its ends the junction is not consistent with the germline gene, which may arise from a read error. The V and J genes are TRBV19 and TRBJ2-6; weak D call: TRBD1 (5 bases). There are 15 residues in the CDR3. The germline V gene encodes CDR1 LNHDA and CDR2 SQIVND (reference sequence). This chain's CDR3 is CASRDLSSGANVPTF. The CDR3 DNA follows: TGTGCCAGTAGGGACCTAAGCTCTGGGGCCAACGTCCCGACTTTC. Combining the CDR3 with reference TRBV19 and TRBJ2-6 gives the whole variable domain DGGITQSPKYLFRKEGQNVTLSCEQNLNHDAMYWYRQDPGQGLRLIYYSQIVNDFQKGDIAEGYSVSREKKESFPLTVTSAQKNPTAFYLCASRDLSSGANVPTFGAGSRLTVL.